The rows below give T cell receptor beta chains drawn from one sample of a study of tumor-infiltrating lymphocytes in primary liver carcinoma. Using its own MiXCR run on the multiplex PCR reads, TCRdb lists one record per CDR3 protein. The sample lists under 200,000 distinct CDR3 sequences, around 81% occurring once. The sample consisted of tumor tissue from primary liver carcinoma. These receptors came from a man in his forties or fifties with primary liver carcinoma and hepatitis B virus infection. Both conserved end residues are part of each CDR3. The order of the fields is D gene, clone size, V gene, J gene, CDR3 protein, CDR3 DNA. The D gene is left open where the match is weak. Clone size is not always given. Where it is, it says once, few, many or a class for expanded clones.

-	-	TRBV4-3	TRBJ2-5	CANSRDRQKTQYF	TGCGCCAACAGCCGAGACCGACAAAAGACCCAGTACTTC
-	-	TRBV11-2	TRBJ2-3	CASSRRNTGNTGTQYF	TGTGCAAGCAGCAGAAGAAATACAGGGAACACAGGTACGCAGTATTTT
-	-	TRBV14	TRBJ2-2	CASSSQITWELFF	TGTGCCAGCAGCTCTCAGATTACTTGGGAGCTGTTTTTT
TRBD2	-	TRBV12-3/TRBV12-4	TRBJ2-5	CVSIPREDLLIQYF	TGTGTCAGCATCCCCCGGGAGGATCTATTGATCCAGTACTTC
-	few	TRBV11-2	TRBJ1-6	CASSFAAGTANSLLRF	-
-	-	TRBV11-2	TRBJ2-4	CASSLDRTALVKNIQYF	TGTGCCAGCAGCCTAGACCGGACAGCTCTAGTCAAAAACATTCAGTACTTC
TRBD1	-	TRBV5-1	TRBJ2-1	CASSLGQGAYNDQFF	TGCGCCAGCAGTTTGGGACAGGGGGCCTACAATGATCAGTTCTTC
-	-	TRBV29-1	TRBJ2-1	CSIVWAQSCEQFF	TGCAGCATTGTCTGGGCCCAGAGCTGTGAGCAGTTCTTC
TRBD1	-	TRBV5-4	TRBJ2-5	CARGLAGTEETQYF	TGTGCCAGGGGCTTGGCTGGGACAGAAGAGACCCAGTACTTC
-	-	TRBV5-1	TRBJ2-3	CASSSEGFSTDTQYF	TGCGCCAGCAGCTCGGAAGGCTTTAGTACAGATACGCAGTATTTT
-	-	TRBV6-4	TRBJ2-5	CASDRSSGTEETQYF	TGTGCCAGTGACAGGTCTAGTGGGACGGAAGAGACCCAGTACTTC
-	once	TRBV29-1	TRBJ2-1	CSVLVSSGHDQIF	TGCAGCGTTCTGGTATCGTCCGGGCATGATCAGATCTTC
-	-	TRBV12-3/TRBV12-4	TRBJ2-7	CASSPSGGRPVEQHF	TGTGCCAGCAGCCCCTCCGGGGGCCGACCGGTCGAGCAGCACTTC
TRBD1	-	TRBV28	TRBJ2-1	CANKKTGQKNGQFF	TGTGCCAACAAAAAGACAGGGCAGAAAAATGGGCAGTTCTTC
-	-	TRBV30	TRBJ1-2	CAWSWYRLSYTF	TGTGCCTGGAGCTGGTACAGGCTCAGCTACACCTTC
-	-	TRBV24-1	TRBJ2-1	CGTSELQGEQFF	TGTGGCACCAGTGAACTTCAAGGCGAGCAGTTTTTC
-	once	TRBV6-1	TRBJ2-3	CVSDAVYMQYF	TGTGTCAGCGATGCGGTTTACATGCAGTATTTT
-	once	TRBV6-5	TRBJ1-2	CASRVGVNNGYTF	TGTGCCAGTAGGGTCGGAGTCAACAACGGCTACACCTTC
-	-	TRBV29-1	TRBJ2-5	CRVSQGWTTQYF	TGCAGGGTGTCACAGGGATGGACGACCCAGTACTTC
-	-	TRBV29-1	TRBJ2-1	CSLDSRIHEQFF	TGTAGCCTAGATTCAAGAATCCATGAGCAGTTCTTC
-	-	TRBV7-8	TRBJ2-1	CASSLASGSSFSEQLF	TGTGCCAGCAGCTTAGCCTCGGGTAGCTCATTCAGTGAGCAGCTCTTC
-	-	TRBV11-2	TRBJ2-7	CASSPGRFYAHEQYF	TGTGCCAGCAGCCCCGGACGGTTTTACGCGCACGAGCAGTACTTC
-	-	TRBV6-1	TRBJ1-2	CASKPQIQSYGYSF	TGTGCCAGCAAGCCACAGATCCAAAGCTATGGCTACAGCTTC
-	-	TRBV29-1	TRBJ2-1	CSSEGGGREQFF	TGCAGCTCTGAGGGGGGAGGGCGCGAGCAGTTCTTC
-	-	TRBV11-2	TRBJ2-3	CASSLEGRSGDTQYF	TGTGCCAGCAGCTTAGAGGGAAGGTCGGGAGATACGCAGTATTTT
TRBD2	-	TRBV5-6	TRBJ2-1	CASSLDLAGNGDEQFF	TGTGCCAGCAGCTTGGATTTAGCGGGAAACGGCGATGAGCAGTTCTTC
-	-	TRBV11-2	TRBJ2-3	CASSLDSLGTNRQYF	TGTGCCAGCAGCTTAGATTCCCTGGGTACAAATAGGCAGTATTTT
-	-	TRBV6-6	TRBJ1-6	CASTHRGGSSPLHF	TGTGCCAGCACCCACAGAGGGGGAAGTTCACCCCTCCACTTC
-	many	TRBV28	TRBJ2-7	CASSLALGEQYF	TGTGCCAGCAGTTTGGCTTTAGGAGAGCAGTACTTC
TRBD2	-	TRBV5-6	TRBJ2-7	CANKWPGTRDYEQYF	TGTGCCAACAAATGGCCCGGGACTAGGGACTACGAGCAGTACTTC
-	-	TRBV6-1	TRBJ2-5	CASSELGALWDLIRETQYF	TGTGCCAGCAGTGAACTCGGAGCCTTGTGGGACCTAATAAGGGAGACCCAGTACTTC
-	many	TRBV5-1	TRBJ2-5	CASSRQDSTQETQYF	TGCGCCAGCAGCCGCCAGGACAGTACCCAAGAGACCCAGTACTTC
TRBD1	once	TRBV6-5	TRBJ2-1	CASRSTGTVSSNEQFF	TGTGCCAGCAGGAGCACCGGGACAGTCTCCTCCAATGAGCAGTTCTTC
TRBD1	-	TRBV29-1	TRBJ2-7	CSAMTSGTGTPYEQHF	TGCAGCGCCATGACATCTGGGACAGGTACTCCCTACGAGCAGCACTTC
-	once	TRBV6-1	TRBJ1-2	CASNLLETLKGGYTF	TGTGCCAGCAACCTCCTGGAGACCCTTAAAGGGGGCTACACCTTC
-	many	TRBV7-9	TRBJ2-1	CASSLTQGMNNEQFF	TGTGCCAGCAGCTTGACCCAGGGGATGAACAATGAGCAGTTCTTC
TRBD2	-	TRBV6-5	TRBJ2-3	CAINPGLAGTDTQYF	TGTGCCATCAACCCAGGGCTAGCGGGAACAGATACACAGTATTTT
TRBD1	once	TRBV5-4	TRBJ2-7	CTGSPTRTGINEQYF	TGTACCGGCAGCCCAACCAGGACAGGGATCAACGAGCAGTACTTC
-	-	TRBV29-1	TRBJ2-3	CSCGTGYETSTDTQYF	TGCAGCTGCGGGACGGGGTACGAGACTAGCACAGATACGCAGTATTTT
-	-	TRBV6-6	TRBJ2-1	CDTRPYIESSYNEQFF	TGTGACACCAGGCCCTACATAGAATCAAGCTACAATGAGCAGTTCTTC
TRBD1	once	TRBV14	TRBJ2-1	CANSQGRASRGQSF	TGTGCCAACAGCCAAGGAAGGGCATCGAGGGGGCAGTCCTTC
-	-	TRBV5-6	TRBJ1-1	CASSLVGGSGRITEAFF	TGTGCCAGCAGCTTGGTTGGCGGCTCAGGGAGAATCACTGAAGCTTTCTTT
-	-	TRBV6-2/TRBV6-3	TRBJ2-7	CASSFEVPYDQYF	TGTGCCAGCAGTTTCGAGGTACCATACGATCAGTACTTC
-	-	TRBV29-1	TRBJ1-1	CSVDYAGSYTEAFF	TGCAGCGTTGATTACGCAGGGAGTTATACTGAAGCTTTCTTT
-	-	TRBV29-1	TRBJ2-3	CSVVGGWTVTQYF	TGTAGCGTTGTGGGGGGCTGGACAGTTACGCAGTATTTT